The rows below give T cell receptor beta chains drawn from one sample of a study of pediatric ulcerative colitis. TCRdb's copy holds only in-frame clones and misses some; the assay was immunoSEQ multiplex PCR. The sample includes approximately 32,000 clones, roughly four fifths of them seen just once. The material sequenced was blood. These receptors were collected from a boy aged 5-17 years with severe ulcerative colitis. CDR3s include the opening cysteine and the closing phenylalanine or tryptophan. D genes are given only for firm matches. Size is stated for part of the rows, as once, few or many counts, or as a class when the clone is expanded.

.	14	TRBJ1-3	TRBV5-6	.	TGTGCCAGCAGCACACAGGGTACTGGAAACACCATATATTTT	CASSTQGTGNTIYF
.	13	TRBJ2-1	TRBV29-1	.	TGCAGCGTTGAAGCCCGGCAGGGGTTTTTCCAGTTCTTC	CSVEARQGFFQFF
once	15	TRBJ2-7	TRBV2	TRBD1	TGTGCCAGCAGTCCTGACAGGGTTGAAACCTACGAGCAGTACTTC	CASSPDRVETYEQYF
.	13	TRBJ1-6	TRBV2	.	TGTGCCAGCGGGGGGGCTCCTAATTCACCCCTCCACTTT	CASGGAPNSPLHF
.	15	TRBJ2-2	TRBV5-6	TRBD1	TGTGCCAGCAGTTACAGGGGAGTAATCACCGGGGAGCTGTTTTTT	CASSYRGVITGELFF
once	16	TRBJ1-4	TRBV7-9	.	TGTGCCAGCAGCTTATTCCAGAATATCCGTAATGAAAAACTGTTTTTT	CASSLFQNIRNEKLFF
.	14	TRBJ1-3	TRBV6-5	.	TGTGCCAGCCTCGGCGTGAGGTCTGGAAACACCATATATTTT	CASLGVRSGNTIYF
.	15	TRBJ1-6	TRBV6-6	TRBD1	TGTGCCAGCAGAGATGCCGGGACAGGGGGCCCACCCCTCCACTTT	CASRDAGTGGPPLHF
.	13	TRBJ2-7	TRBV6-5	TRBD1	TGTGCCAGCAGCCCGGACAGGGGCCAAGATTGTATCTTC	CASSPDRGQDCIF
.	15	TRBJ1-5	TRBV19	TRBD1	TGTGCCAGTAGACAGGGGGAAGTGGGCAATCAGCCCCAGCATTTT	CASRQGEVGNQPQHF
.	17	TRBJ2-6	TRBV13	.	TGTGCCAGCAGCTGGGCGGGGGCGCCGTCTGGGGCCAACGTCCTGACTTTC	CASSWAGAPSGANVLTF
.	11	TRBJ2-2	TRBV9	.	TGTGCCAGCGGTGGGGGCGGGGAGCTGTTTTTT	CASGGGGELFF
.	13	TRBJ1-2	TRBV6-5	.	TGTGCCAGCAGTTACGGGGGGGAGGGAGGCTACACCTTC	CASSYGGEGGYTF
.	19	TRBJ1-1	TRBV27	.	TGTGCCAGCAGTTTAACCTACGCCGGTTTCCAAAAATTGAACACTGAAGCTTTCTTT	CASSLTYAGFQKLNTEAFF
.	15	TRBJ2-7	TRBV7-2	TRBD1	TGTGCCAGCAGCCTCCGGACAGGGGGTCTCGACGAGCAGTACTTC	CASSLRTGGLDEQYF
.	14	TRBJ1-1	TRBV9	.	TGTGCCAGCAGCGTAGCCGGTCCGAACACTGAAGCTTTCTTT	CASSVAGPNTEAFF
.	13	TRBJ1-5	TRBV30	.	TGTGCCTGGGGAGACACTGGCAATCAGCCCCAGCATTTT	CAWGDTGNQPQHF
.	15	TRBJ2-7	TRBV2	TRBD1	TGTGCCAGCAGTGACACGGGACAGAAGCCTACCGAGCAGTACTTC	CASSDTGQKPTEQYF
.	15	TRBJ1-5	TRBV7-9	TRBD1	TGTGCCAGCAGCTTGGGGACAGGTAGCAATCAGCCCCAGCATTTT	CASSLGTGSNQPQHF
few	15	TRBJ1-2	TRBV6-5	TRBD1	TGTGCCAGCAGTACTAATGGACAGGGGTTCTTAGGCTACACCTTC	CASSTNGQGFLGYTF
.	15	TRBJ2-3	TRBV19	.	TGTGCCAGTAGTAATTGGGTGACAGGAACAGATACGCAGTATTTT	CASSNWVTGTDTQYF
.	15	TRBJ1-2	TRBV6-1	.	TGTGCCAGCAGTGAAGATTGGCGAGGGAACTATGGCTACACCTTC	CASSEDWRGNYGYTF
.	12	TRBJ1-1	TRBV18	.	TGTGCCAGCTCACCTGCATACACTGAAGCTTTCTTT	CASSPAYTEAFF
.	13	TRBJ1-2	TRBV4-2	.	TGTGCCAGCAGCCAAGGGGAGGCGGTAAGCTACACCTTC	CASSQGEAVSYTF
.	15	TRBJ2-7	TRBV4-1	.	TGCGCCAGCAGCCAGGTCAGGGGGGCAGCTCGAGAGCAGTACTTC	CASSQVRGAAREQYF
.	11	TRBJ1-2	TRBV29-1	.	TGCAGCGTTGACGGAGTGAATGGCTACACCTTC	CSVDGVNGYTF
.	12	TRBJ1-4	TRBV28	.	TGTGCCAGCCATGGGGGGAATGAAAAACTGTTTTTT	CASHGGNEKLFF
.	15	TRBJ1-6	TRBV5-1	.	TGCGCCAGCAGCTTGCAAAGTTCTTATAATTCACCCCTCCACTTT	CASSLQSSYNSPLHF
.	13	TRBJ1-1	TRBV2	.	TGTGCCAGCAGTTACCAGGGAGACACTGAAGCTTTCTTT	CASSYQGDTEAFF
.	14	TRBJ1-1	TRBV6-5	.	TGTGCCAGCAGTTTCGTGGGCTCTAGGACTGAAGCTTTCTTT	CASSFVGSRTEAFF
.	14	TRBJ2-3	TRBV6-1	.	TGTGCCAGCAGTGACATTACTAGCACAGATACGCAGTATTTT	CASSDITSTDTQYF
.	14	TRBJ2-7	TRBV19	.	TGTGCCAGTAGTAACGGTCTCGGAATCTACGAGCAGTACTTC	CASSNGLGIYEQYF
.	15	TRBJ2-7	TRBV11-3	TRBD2	TGTGCCAGCAGCCTTAGCGGGGGGACATCCTACGAGCAGTACTTC	CASSLSGGTSYEQYF
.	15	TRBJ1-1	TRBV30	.	TGTGCCTGGAGTCGAACGGGACTCAAGGACACTGAAGCTTTCTTT	CAWSRTGLKDTEAFF
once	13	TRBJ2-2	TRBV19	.	TGTGCCAGTAGTATGGTGTCAGGAGGGGAGCTGTTTTTT	CASSMVSGGELFF
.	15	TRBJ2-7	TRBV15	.	TGTGCCACCAGCAGAGAGGGGGGTAGCTCCTACGAGCAGTACTTC	CATSREGGSSYEQYF
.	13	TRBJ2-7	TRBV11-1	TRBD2	TGTGCCGGCAGCTTGAAACTAGCGGGAGAGCAGTACTTC	CAGSLKLAGEQYF
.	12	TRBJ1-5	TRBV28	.	TGTGCCAGCGGACAGCGCAATCAGCCCCAGCATTTT	CASGQRNQPQHF
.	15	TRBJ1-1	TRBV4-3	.	TGCGCCAGCAGCCAAGGGGACTTCGGAAACACTGAAGCTTTCTTT	CASSQGDFGNTEAFF
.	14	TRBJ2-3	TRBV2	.	TGTGCCAGCTGGGATACGGACAAATCAGATACGCAGTATTTT	CASWDTDKSDTQYF
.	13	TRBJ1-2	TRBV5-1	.	TGCGCCAGCCGCCTCGGGCAAAACTATGGCTACACCTTC	CASRLGQNYGYTF
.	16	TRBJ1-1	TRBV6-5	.	TGTGCCAGCAGTTCCGGGGGAAGGTCTTTGAACACTGAAGCTTTCTTT	CASSSGGRSLNTEAFF
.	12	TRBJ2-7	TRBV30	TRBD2	TGTGCCTGGGACTCCGGGGGGTACGAGCAGTACTTC	CAWDSGGYEQYF
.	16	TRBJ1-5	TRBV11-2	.	TGTGCCAGCAGCCCCAATCGCGTGGGAGGACGCCAGCCCCAGCATTTT	CASSPNRVGGRQPQHF
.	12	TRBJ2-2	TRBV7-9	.	TGTGCCAGCAGCTGGGCCACCGGGGAGCTGTTTTTT	CASSWATGELFF